These 21 T cell receptor beta chains were all obtained from the same sample, sequenced in a study of blood T cells in healthy people across ages. Sample-barcoded 5' priming and a J-beta primer mix drove a second PCR of roughly 7 to 11 cycles. TCRdb redid the calling of the 5' RACE reads with MiXCR, one entry per CDR3 protein. The data show more than 800,000 distinct CDR3 sequences, around 26% seen once. The sequenced material came from blood. These receptors all come from a woman over 75 in good health.

This clonotype was observed many times. The rearrangement joins TRBV14 to TRBJ2-3; D not resolved. The length of the CDR3 is 12 residues. V lost 2 bases, J lost 8 bases, and 8 bases lay in between. Germline V lookup: CDR1 SGHDN, CDR2 FVKESK. The CDR3 protein is CASSQTPLTQYF. The CDR3 bases are TGTGCCAGCAGCCAAACGCCACTTACGCAGTATTTT.

Comments on this clonotype: This may be a read error: a much more frequent sequence differs by one nucleotide. The gene calls are TRBV7-2 and TRBJ2-7; D possibly corresponds to TRBD1 (6 bases). Deletions cut 1 base from V and 7 bases from J, with 11 bases between. Germline CDR1 is SGHTA and CDR2 is FQGNSA. The CDR3 covers 13 residues. The CDR3: CASSLDQGMEQYF. DNA for the CDR3: TGTGCCAGCAGCTTAGATCAGGGGATGGAGCAGTACTTC.

This sequence joins TRBV2 and TRBJ2-7; possibly TRBD1 for D (6 bases). Germline CDR1 reads SNHLY; CDR2 reads FYNNEI. CDR3 length: 15 residues. The V end lost 5 bases, the J end lost 0 bases, and 14 bases lay between the germline ends. The CDR3 loop is CASSSDRPLSYEQYF. CDR3 bases: TGTGCCAGCAGTTCCGACAGGCCCCTCTCCTACGAGCAGTACTTC.

Ten or more counts support this clonotype. This chain links TRBV27 with TRBJ2-2; D gene ambiguous. CDR1 and CDR2 (germline): MNHEY, SMNVEV (reference sequence). The CDR3 length is 13 residues. V was clipped by 0 bases and J by 5 bases, with 4 bases between them. The CDR3 bases are TGTGCCAGCAGTTTATCTAGGACCGGGGAGCTGTTTTTT. Its protein product is CASSLSRTGELFF.

This clonotype was recorded at least ten times. The chain is built from TRBV28 and TRBJ2-3, with 8 bases lining up with TRBD2. Germline-derived CDR1 and CDR2 are MDHEN and SYDVKM. V lost 6 bases to trimming and J lost 2 bases; unmatched junction nucleotides: 10. The CDR3 loop spans 16 amino acids. CDR3 loop: CASRPGGQSPTDTQYF. CDR3 DNA: TGTGCCAGCAGGCCGGGGGGGCAATCCCCCACAGATACGCAGTATTTT. Looking up the rest from reference TRBV28 and TRBJ2-3 gives the full variable domain: DVKVTQSSRYLVKRTGEKVFLECVQDMDHENMFWYRQDPGLGLRLIYFSYDVKMKEKGDIPEGYSVSREKKERFSLILESASTNQTSMYLCASRPGGQSPTDTQYFGPGTRLTVL.

This clonotype was picked up many times. J is TRBJ2-5 and V is TRBV20-1, with D perhaps TRBD2 (5 bases). The V gene's germline CDR1 is DFQATT and CDR2 SNEGSKA (reference sequence). The length of the CDR3 is 14 residues. Trimming removed 4 bases at V and 5 bases at J, with 17 bases between. This CDR3 is CSAISGIPRETQYF. CDR3 coding DNA: TGCAGTGCTATATCCGGGATCCCCCGGGAGACCCAGTACTTC.

In its sample, this clonotype was seen many times. V and J are TRBV9 and TRBJ2-5; D is ambiguous. Deletions cut 0 bases from V and 6 bases from J, with 12 bases between. The CDR3 runs to 14 residues. Germline V lookup: CDR1 SGDLS, CDR2 YYNGEE. Here the CDR3 DNA reads TGTGCCAGCAGCGTAGACGGTACCTTGAAGACCCAGTACTTC. Residues: CASSVDGTLKTQYF.

A note on this clonotype: This may be a read error: a much more frequent sequence differs by one nucleotide. The chain combines TRBV6-2 or TRBV6-3 with TRBJ2-1, with unresolved D. Germline values: CDR1 MNHEY, CDR2 SVGEGT. The germline V and J ends were trimmed by 1 base and 2 bases, with 9 bases remaining between them. The CDR3 totals 15 residues. The CDR3 coding sequence is TGTGCCAGCAGTTACTGGCTGACCACCTACAATGAGCAGTTCTTC. Amino acids: CASSYWLTTYNEQFF.

This clonotype occurred many times. The chain carries TRBV6-6 and TRBJ2-7, with a tentative D call TRBD2 (5 bases). CDR3 length: 14 amino acids. Looked up from germline, CDR1 is MNHNY and CDR2 is SVGAGI (reference sequence). Trimming took 2 bases from V and 0 from J, leaving 8 bases between them. This CDR3 reads CASSYGLSSYEQYF. CDR3 bases: TGTGCCAGCAGTTACGGACTCAGCTCCTACGAGCAGTACTTC.

This clonotype was found many times. The gene calls are TRBV11-2 and TRBJ2-1; D is undetermined. Germline V gives CDR1 SGHAT, CDR2 FQNNGV. The V and J ends lost 5 bases and 2 bases respectively, with 13 bases between them. CDR3 size: 15 residues. Written as DNA, the CDR3 is TGTGCCAGCAGCCCAATTTCGCTAGCCTACAATGAGCAGTTCTTC. As protein: CASSPISLAYNEQFF.

This clonotype was counted at least ten times. CDR3 region: CASSEALYGYTF. CDR3 bases: TGTGCCAGCAGTGAAGCGCTCTATGGCTACACCTTC. The chain links TRBV6-1 to TRBJ1-2; D is unclear. The ends were cut back, 0 bases at V and 4 bases at J, with 3 bases in the middle. The CDR3 loop spans 12 amino acids. Germline values: CDR1 MNHNS, CDR2 SASEGT.

The chain couples TRBV18 to TRBJ1-1; possibly TRBD1 for D (5 bases). CDR1 and CDR2 from the germline V gene are KGHSH and LQKENI. V was shortened by 1 base and J by 4 bases, with 10 bases between the two germline ends. The CDR3 runs 14 residues. CDR3 nucleotide sequence: TGTGCCAGCTCACCACTCTCAGGGTTCACTGAAGCTTTCTTT. Its protein is CASSPLSGFTEAFF. Based on the CDR3 plus reference TRBV18 and TRBJ1-1, the full variable domain is NAGVMQNPRHLVRRRGQEARLRCSPMKGHSHVYWYRQLPEEGLKFMVYLQKENIIDESGMPKERFSAEFPKEGPSILRIQQVVRGDSAAYFCASSPLSGFTEAFFGQGTRLTVV.

This clonotype was found a few times. V usage is TRBV20-1 and J usage is TRBJ2-1; 8 bases match TRBD1. Germline CDR1 reads DFQATT; CDR2 reads SNEGSKA (reference sequence). With V trimmed by 5 bases and J by 6 bases, 9 bases remained unmatched. The CDR3 contains 14 residues. CDR3 in amino acids: CSAAKQGVGNEQFF. CDR3 nucleotide sequence: TGCAGTGCTGCCAAACAGGGGGTTGGCAATGAGCAGTTCTTC.

In its sample, this clonotype was seen many times. The chain carries TRBV20-1 and TRBJ2-5, with a tentative D call TRBD1 (5 bases). This CDR3 region has 13 residues. Per germline, CDR1 DFQATT and CDR2 SNEGSKA (reference sequence). Trimming shortened V by 3 bases and J by 4 bases, and 12 bases separated the two germline ends. CDR3 protein: CSASRAERETQYF. CDR3 nucleotides: TGCAGTGCTAGCAGGGCTGAGCGAGAGACCCAGTACTTC.

This clonotype has only a few counts. V usage is TRBV7-2 and J usage is TRBJ1-1; D is possibly TRBD1 (5 bases). The germline CDR1 and CDR2 sequences are SGHTA and FQGNSA. The CDR3 has 14 residues. V was clipped by 4 bases and J by 2 bases, with 11 bases between them. CDR3 sequence (DNA): TGTGCCAGCAGCTCACAGGTCGGCAACACTGAAGCTTTCTTT. Encoded protein: CASSSQVGNTEAFF.

V is TRBV20-1 and J is TRBJ1-6, with TRBD1 matching 9 bases. The germline V gene encodes CDR1 DFQATT and CDR2 SNEGSKA (reference sequence). The CDR3 runs 13 residues. The V segment lost 4 bases and the J segment 9 bases; nucleotides outside the gene matches: 4. CDR3 loop: CSAKGTGRSPLHF. The CDR3 nucleotides are TGCAGTGCTAAGGGGACAGGGCGTTCACCCCTCCACTTT.

This clonotype occurred many times. This sequence joins TRBV7-2 and TRBJ1-6, with D uncertain. The CDR3 length is 14 residues. The germline V gene encodes CDR1 SGHTA and CDR2 FQGNSA. V was pared by 3 bases and J by 5 bases, with 8 bases between. CDR3 sequence (DNA): TGTGCCAGCAGCTTCCGAAGGGATAATTCACCCCTCCACTTT. Amino acid sequence: CASSFRRDNSPLHF. The full variable domain, rest sourced from reference TRBV7-2 and TRBJ1-6, is GAGVSQSPSNKVTEKGKDVELRCDPISGHTALYWYRQSLGQGLEFLIYFQGNSAPDKSGLPSDRFSAERTGGSVSTLTIQRTQQEDSAVYLCASSFRRDNSPLHFGNGTRLTVT.

This clonotype was observed at least ten times. A much larger clone is a single base away; this may be a read error. V is TRBV7-2 and J is TRBJ2-1; weak D call: TRBD2 (5 bases). The CDR3 sequence is 15 residues long. Germline loops: CDR1 SGHTA, CDR2 FQGNSA. Trimming shortened V by 4 bases and J by 10 bases, and 20 bases separated the two germline ends. The CDR3 here is CASSSTPVLGHEQFF. Here the CDR3 DNA reads TGTGCCAGCAGCTCCACCCCGGTACTAGGCCACGAGCAGTTCTTC.

The genes are TRBV27 and TRBJ1-2, with unresolved D. Germline V gene sequence: CDR1 MNHEY, CDR2 SMNVEV (reference sequence). V lost 3 bases and J lost 8, with 13 bases in between. The CDR3 has 13 amino acids. The CDR3 protein is CASSFIGSGGYTF. CDR3 coding DNA: TGTGCCAGCAGTTTTATTGGGAGCGGGGGCTACACCTTC.

This clonotype was seen only a few times. The V and J genes are TRBV14 and TRBJ2-5; 12 nucleotides match TRBD1. Losses at the gene ends were 4 bases for V and 4 bases for J; bases not matched to a gene: 7. The CDR3 is 16 residues long. The V gene's germline CDR1 is SGHDN and CDR2 FVKESK. The CDR3 DNA follows: TGTGCCAGCAGCCCTATGGGGACAGGGGGCATAGAGACCCAGTACTTC. Its protein product is CASSPMGTGGIETQYF.

This clonotype showed up many times. The chain carries TRBV20-1 and TRBJ1-6; TRBD1 matches 8 bases. Germline CDR1 and CDR2: DFQATT and SNEGSKA (reference sequence). V trimming: 6 bases; J trimming: 8 bases; junction bases outside the gene matches: 9. The CDR3 runs to 14 residues. The chain's CDR3 is CSAGTGPGDSPLHF. As DNA, the CDR3 is TGCAGTGCCGGGACAGGCCCCGGGGATTCACCCCTCCACTTT.